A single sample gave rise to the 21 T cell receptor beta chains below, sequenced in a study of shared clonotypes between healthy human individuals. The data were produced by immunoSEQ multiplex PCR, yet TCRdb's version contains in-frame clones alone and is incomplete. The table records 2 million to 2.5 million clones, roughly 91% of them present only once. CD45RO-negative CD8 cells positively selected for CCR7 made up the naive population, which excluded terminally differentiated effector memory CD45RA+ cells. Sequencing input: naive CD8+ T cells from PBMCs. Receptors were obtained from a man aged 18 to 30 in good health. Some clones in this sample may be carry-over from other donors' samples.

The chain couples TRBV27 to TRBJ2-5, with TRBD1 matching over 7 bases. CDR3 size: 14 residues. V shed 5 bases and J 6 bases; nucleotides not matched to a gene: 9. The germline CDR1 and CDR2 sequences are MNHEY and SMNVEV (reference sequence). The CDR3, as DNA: TGTGCCAGCAGTGGGACAGTAACCGGGAAGACCCAGTACTTC. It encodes CASSGTVTGKTQYF.

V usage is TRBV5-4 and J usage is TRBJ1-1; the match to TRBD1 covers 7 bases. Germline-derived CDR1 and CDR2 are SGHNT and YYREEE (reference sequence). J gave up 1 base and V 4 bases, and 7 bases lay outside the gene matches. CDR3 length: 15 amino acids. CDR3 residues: CASSKGGAGNTEAFF. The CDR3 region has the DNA TGTGCCAGCAGCAAAGGGGGCGCGGGGAACACTGAAGCTTTCTTT.

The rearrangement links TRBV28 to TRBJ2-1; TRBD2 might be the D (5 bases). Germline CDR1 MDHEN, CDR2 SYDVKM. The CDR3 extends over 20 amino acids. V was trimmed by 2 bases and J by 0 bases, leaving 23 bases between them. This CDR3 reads CASSLNPQVEGPSSYNEQFF. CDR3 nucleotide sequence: TGTGCCAGCAGTTTAAACCCCCAGGTCGAGGGCCCGAGCTCCTACAATGAGCAGTTCTTC.

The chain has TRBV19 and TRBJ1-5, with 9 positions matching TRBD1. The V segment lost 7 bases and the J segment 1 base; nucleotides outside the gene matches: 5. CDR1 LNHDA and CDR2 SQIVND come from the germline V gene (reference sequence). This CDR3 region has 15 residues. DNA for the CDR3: TGTGCCAGTACCCCGGACAGGGGAAGCAATCAGCCCCAGCATTTT. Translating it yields CASTPDRGSNQPQHF.

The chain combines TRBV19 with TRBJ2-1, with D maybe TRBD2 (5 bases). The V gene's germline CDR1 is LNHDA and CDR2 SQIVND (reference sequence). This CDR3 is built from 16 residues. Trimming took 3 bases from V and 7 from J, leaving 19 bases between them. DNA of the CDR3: TGTGCCAGTAGTATCGGGCTAGCCCTGAAAGTAAATGAGCAGTTCTTC. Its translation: CASSIGLALKVNEQFF.

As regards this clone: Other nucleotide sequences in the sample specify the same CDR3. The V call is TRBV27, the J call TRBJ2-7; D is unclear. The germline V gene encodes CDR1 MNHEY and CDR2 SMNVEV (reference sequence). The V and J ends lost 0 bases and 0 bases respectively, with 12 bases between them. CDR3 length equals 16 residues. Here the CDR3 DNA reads TGTGCCAGCAGTTTATCACCCGGGTCCAGCTCCTACGAGCAGTACTTC. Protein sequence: CASSLSPGSSSYEQYF.

CDR3 sequence (DNA): TGTGCCAGTAGCCTGGGTATCAAGTACGAGCAGTACTTC. This sequence encodes CASSLGIKYEQYF. The chain recombines TRBV19 with TRBJ2-7; unclear D gene. V lost 6 bases and J 4 bases, leaving 13 bases between the germline ends. The CDR3 sequence is 13 residues long. The germline V gene has CDR1 LNHDA and CDR2 SQIVND (reference sequence).

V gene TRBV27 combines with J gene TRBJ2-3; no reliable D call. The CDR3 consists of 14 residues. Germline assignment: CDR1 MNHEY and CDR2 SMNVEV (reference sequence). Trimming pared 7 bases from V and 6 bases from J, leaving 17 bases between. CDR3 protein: CASNPGPQGDTQYF. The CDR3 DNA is TGTGCCAGCAATCCGGGCCCTCAAGGGGATACGCAGTATTTT.

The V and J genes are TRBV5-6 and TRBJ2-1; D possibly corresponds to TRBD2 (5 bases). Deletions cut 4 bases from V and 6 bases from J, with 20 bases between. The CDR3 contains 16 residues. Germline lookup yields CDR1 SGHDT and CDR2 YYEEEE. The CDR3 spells CASSTRGRVGSNEQFF. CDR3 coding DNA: TGTGCCAGCAGCACCCGTGGTAGGGTAGGGAGCAATGAGCAGTTCTTC.

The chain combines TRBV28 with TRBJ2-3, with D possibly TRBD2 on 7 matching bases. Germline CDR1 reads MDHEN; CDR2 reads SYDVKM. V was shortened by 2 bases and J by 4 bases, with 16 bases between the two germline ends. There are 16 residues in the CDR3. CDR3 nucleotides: TGTGCCAGCAGTTTACTAGCGGAGGGGGGCCCAGATACGCAGTATTTT. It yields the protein CASSLLAEGGPDTQYF.

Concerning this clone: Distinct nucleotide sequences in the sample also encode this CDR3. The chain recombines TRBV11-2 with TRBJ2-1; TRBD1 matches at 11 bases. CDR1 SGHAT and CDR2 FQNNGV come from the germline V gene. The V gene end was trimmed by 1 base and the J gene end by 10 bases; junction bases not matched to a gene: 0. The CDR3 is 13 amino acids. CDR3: CASSLGTGGEQFF. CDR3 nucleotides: TGTGCCAGCAGCTTAGGGACAGGGGGCGAGCAGTTCTTC.

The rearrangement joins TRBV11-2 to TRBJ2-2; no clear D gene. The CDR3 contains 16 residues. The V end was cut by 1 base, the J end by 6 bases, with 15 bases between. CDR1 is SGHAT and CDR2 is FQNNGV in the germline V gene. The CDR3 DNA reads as TGTGCCAGCAGCTTAGGCTTGGGTCCTACGGCCGGGGAGCTGTTTTTT. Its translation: CASSLGLGPTAGELFF. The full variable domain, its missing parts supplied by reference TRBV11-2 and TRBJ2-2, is EAGVAQSPRYKIIEKRQSVAFWCNPISGHATLYWYQQILGQGPKLLIQFQNNGVVDDSQLPKDRFSAERLKGVDSTLKIQPAKLEDSAVYLCASSLGLGPTAGELFFGEGSRLTVL.

The CDR3 nucleotides are TGTGCCAGTAGTATTACTATTAGGTTAAATGAGCAGTTCTTC. Translated, it gives CASSITIRLNEQFF. The V gene is TRBV19, the J gene TRBJ2-1; D ambiguous. Germline CDR1 reads LNHDA; CDR2 reads SQIVND (reference sequence). Trimming removed 3 bases at V and 7 bases at J, with 13 bases between. There are 14 residues in the CDR3.

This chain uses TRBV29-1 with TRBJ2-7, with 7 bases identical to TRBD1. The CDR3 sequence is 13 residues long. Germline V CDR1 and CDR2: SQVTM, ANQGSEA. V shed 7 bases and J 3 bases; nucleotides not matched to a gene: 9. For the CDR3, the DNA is TGCAGCGCGAATTACAGGGGCGGCTACGAGCAGTACTTC. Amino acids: CSANYRGGYEQYF.

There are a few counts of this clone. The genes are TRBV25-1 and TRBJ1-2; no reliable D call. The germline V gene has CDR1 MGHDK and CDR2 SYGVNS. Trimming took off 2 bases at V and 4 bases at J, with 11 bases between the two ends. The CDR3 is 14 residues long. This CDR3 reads CASSETAPSYGYTF. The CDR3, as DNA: TGTGCCAGCAGTGAAACAGCTCCAAGCTATGGCTACACCTTC.

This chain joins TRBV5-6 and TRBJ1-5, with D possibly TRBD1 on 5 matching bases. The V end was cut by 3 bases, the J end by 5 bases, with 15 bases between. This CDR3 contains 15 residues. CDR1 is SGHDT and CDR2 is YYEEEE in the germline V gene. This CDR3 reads CASSSGGGWDQPQHF. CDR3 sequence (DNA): TGTGCCAGCAGCTCGGGTGGGGGTTGGGATCAGCCCCAGCATTTT.

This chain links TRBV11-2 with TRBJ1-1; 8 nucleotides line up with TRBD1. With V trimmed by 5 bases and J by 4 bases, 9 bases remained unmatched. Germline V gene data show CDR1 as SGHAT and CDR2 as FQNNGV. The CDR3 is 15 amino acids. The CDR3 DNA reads TGTGCCAGCAGCAGCCGGGACAGGCCGATCACTGAAGCTTTCTTT. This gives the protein CASSSRDRPITEAFF.

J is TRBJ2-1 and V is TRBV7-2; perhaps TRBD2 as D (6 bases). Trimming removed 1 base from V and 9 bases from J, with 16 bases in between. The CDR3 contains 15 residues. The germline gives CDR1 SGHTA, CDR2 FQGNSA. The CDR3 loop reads CASSLGFSGGREQFF. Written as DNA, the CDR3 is TGTGCCAGCAGCTTAGGGTTTAGCGGTGGGCGTGAGCAGTTCTTC.

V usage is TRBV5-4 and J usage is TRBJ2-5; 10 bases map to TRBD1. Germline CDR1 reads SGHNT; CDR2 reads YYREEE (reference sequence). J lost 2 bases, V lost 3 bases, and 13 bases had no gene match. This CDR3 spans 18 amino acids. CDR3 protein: CASSSGTGAAFIQETQYF. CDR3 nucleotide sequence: TGTGCCAGCAGCTCCGGGACAGGGGCCGCCTTCATACAAGAGACCCAGTACTTC.

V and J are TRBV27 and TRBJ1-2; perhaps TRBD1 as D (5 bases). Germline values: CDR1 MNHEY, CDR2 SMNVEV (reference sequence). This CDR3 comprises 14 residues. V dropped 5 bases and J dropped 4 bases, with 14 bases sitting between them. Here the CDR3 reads CASSPEGAGYGYTF. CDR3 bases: TGTGCCAGCAGTCCAGAAGGGGCCGGCTATGGCTACACCTTC.

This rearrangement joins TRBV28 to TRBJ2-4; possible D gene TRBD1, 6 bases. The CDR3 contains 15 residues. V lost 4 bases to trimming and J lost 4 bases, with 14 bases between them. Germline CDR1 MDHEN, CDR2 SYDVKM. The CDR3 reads CASSSPRGLKNIQYF. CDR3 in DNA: TGTGCCAGCAGTTCCCCCAGGGGATTGAAAAACATTCAGTACTTC.